The rows below give T cell receptor beta chains drawn from one sample of a study of T cell repertoires in cytomegalovirus infection. Each CDR3 protein is one row after TCRdb ran MiXCR on the reads. The sample has around 430,000 distinct CDR3 sequences, more than 40% seen once. Their antigens remain unidentified. Material: cultured PBMCs, obtained from culture after CMV antigen stimulation. All receptors come from a human donor in good health (CMV status not recorded). Some clones in this sample may be carry-over from other donors' samples. CDR3s include the opening cysteine and the closing phenylalanine or tryptophan. The order of the fields is D gene, V gene, clone size, J gene, CDR3 protein, CDR3 DNA. D genes are given only for firm matches. Size values are once, few and many counts, or a class for expanded clones, and some rows have none.

D: NA; V: TRBV7-6; size: few; J: TRBJ2-1; CDR3: CASSSKGPSSYNEQFF; DNA: TGTGCCAGCAGTTCTAAGGGTCCTAGCTCCTACAATGAGCAGTTCTTC
D: NA; V: TRBV11-2; size: NA; J: TRBJ2-5; CDR3: CASSRRRDQETQYF; DNA: TGTGCCAGCAGCCGCCGGCGGGACCAAGAGACCCAGTACTTC
D: NA; V: TRBV6-2/TRBV6-3; size: few; J: TRBJ1-1; CDR3: CASSPIRQNTEAFF; DNA: TGTGCCAGCAGCCCAATTCGACAAAACACTGAAGCTTTCTTT
D: NA; V: TRBV7-9; size: few; J: TRBJ2-1; CDR3: CASAREPYNEQFF; DNA: TGTGCCAGCGCTAGGGAGCCTTACAATGAGCAGTTCTTC
D: NA; V: TRBV6-6; size: NA; J: TRBJ1-1; CDR3: CASSPQTLGTRKGFTEAFF; DNA: TGTGCCAGCAGCCCCCAGACTCTAGGTACTCGGAAGGGATTCACTGAAGCTTTCTTT
D: NA; V: TRBV10-3; size: few; J: TRBJ2-3; CDR3: CAISESGSTDTQYF; DNA: TGTGCCATCAGTGAATCGGGGTCAACAGATACGCAGTATTTT
D: NA; V: TRBV4-3; size: NA; J: TRBJ1-4; CDR3: CASSQDVGEKLFF; DNA: TGCGCCAGCAGCCAAGATGTGGGGGAAAAACTGTTTTTT
D: NA; V: TRBV12-3/TRBV12-4; size: NA; J: TRBJ2-4; CDR3: CASSLRLWGENIQYF; DNA: TGTGCCAGCAGTTTGAGATTGTGGGGTGAAAACATTCAGTACTTC
D: NA; V: TRBV7-8; size: many; J: TRBJ1-2; CDR3: CASSLEGQGYGYTF; DNA: TGTGCCAGCAGCTTAGAGGGTCAGGGGTATGGCTACACCTTC
D: NA; V: TRBV24-1; size: NA; J: TRBJ1-6; CDR3: CATSDFRVRKSPLHF; DNA: TGTGCCACCAGTGATTTCAGGGTGAGGAAGTCACCCCTCCACTTT
D: NA; V: TRBV10-3; size: NA; J: TRBJ2-3; CDR3: CAISGLLGDTDTQYF; DNA: TGTGCCATCAGTGGGTTGTTAGGCGACACAGATACGCAGTATTTT
D: TRBD2; V: TRBV20-1; size: NA; J: TRBJ2-7; CDR3: CSATGLAGPNDEQYF; DNA: TGCAGTGCTACCGGACTAGCGGGCCCCAACGACGAGCAGTACTTC
D: NA; V: TRBV27; size: NA; J: TRBJ2-2; CDR3: CASSSRGSAGELFF; DNA: TGTGCCAGCAGTTCAAGGGGTTCTGCCGGGGAGCTGTTTTTT
D: NA; V: TRBV10-3; size: few; J: TRBJ1-5; CDR3: CAIGDSNQPQHF; DNA: TGTGCCATCGGAGATAGCAATCAGCCCCAGCATTTT
D: NA; V: TRBV2; size: NA; J: TRBJ2-2; CDR3: CASSDFGRSGTGELFF; DNA: TGTGCCAGCAGTGATTTCGGCAGGTCAGGGACCGGGGAGCTGTTTTTT
D: NA; V: TRBV7-2; size: NA; J: TRBJ2-6; CDR3: CASSLGGGGANVLTF; DNA: TGTGCCAGCAGCTTAGGAGGGGGGGGGGCCAACGTCCTGACTTTC
D: TRBD2; V: TRBV20-1; size: NA; J: TRBJ2-7; CDR3: CSARVWGSASGGGYEQYF; DNA: TGCAGTGCTAGAGTCTGGGGTTCCGCGAGCGGGGGAGGCTACGAGCAGTACTTC
D: NA; V: TRBV6-1; size: NA; J: TRBJ1-1; CDR3: CASSPGALIFF; DNA: TGTGCCAGCAGTCCGGGGGCTCTCATTTTCTTT
D: NA; V: TRBV7-6; size: few; J: TRBJ1-5; CDR3: CASSLGRGINQPQHF; DNA: TGTGCCAGCAGCTTAGGCAGGGGAATAAATCAGCCCCAGCATTTT
D: TRBD1; V: TRBV4-3; size: NA; J: TRBJ2-7; CDR3: CASSQDHRGPYEQYF; DNA: TGCGCCAGCAGCCAAGATCATAGGGGGCCCTACGAGCAGTACTTC
D: NA; V: TRBV19; size: NA; J: TRBJ2-1; CDR3: CASRWEAGEFGEQFF; DNA: TGTGCCAGTAGATGGGAGGCCGGGGAGTTTGGTGAGCAGTTCTTC
D: NA; V: TRBV7-2; size: NA; J: TRBJ2-1; CDR3: CASSHPGDEQFF; DNA: TGTGCCAGCAGCCACCCGGGGGATGAGCAGTTCTTC
D: NA; V: TRBV6-6; size: few; J: TRBJ2-7; CDR3: CALSRTAGYEQYF; DNA: TGTGCCCTTTCAAGGACGGCAGGGTACGAGCAGTACTTC
D: NA; V: TRBV7-2; size: few; J: TRBJ1-5; CDR3: CASSFTGSNQPQHF; DNA: TGTGCCAGCAGCTTCACGGGGAGCAATCAGCCCCAGCATTTT
D: NA; V: TRBV5-8; size: once; J: TRBJ2-7; CDR3: CASSPGRGRFIYEQYF; DNA: TGTGCCAGCAGCCCTGGCCGGGGGAGATTCATCTACGAGCAGTACTTC
D: NA; V: TRBV7-2; size: many; J: TRBJ1-2; CDR3: CASSTQGDYGYTF; DNA: TGTGCCAGCAGCACACAGGGTGACTATGGCTACACCTTC
D: NA; V: TRBV7-9; size: NA; J: TRBJ1-1; CDR3: CASSFRGAGTEAFF; DNA: TGTGCCAGCAGCTTCCGGGGGGCGGGCACTGAAGCTTTCTTT
D: NA; V: TRBV20-1; size: NA; J: TRBJ1-5; CDR3: CSAIFGVANQPQHF; DNA: TGCAGTGCTATCTTTGGGGTGGCGAATCAGCCCCAGCATTTT
D: TRBD2; V: TRBV12-3/TRBV12-4; size: few; J: TRBJ2-7; CDR3: CASSLGGLATYEQYF; DNA: TGTGCCAGCAGTTTAGGGGGACTAGCTACCTACGAGCAGTACTTC
D: NA; V: TRBV6-1; size: NA; J: TRBJ2-5; CDR3: CASRATGRKETQYF; DNA: TGTGCCAGCAGGGCTACGGGGCGGAAAGAGACCCAGTACTTC
D: NA; V: TRBV10-3; size: NA; J: TRBJ1-5; CDR3: CAISETGLGQPQHF; DNA: TGTGCCATCAGTGAGACCGGACTGGGGCAGCCCCAGCATTTT
D: NA; V: TRBV20-1; size: NA; J: TRBJ2-6; CDR3: CSARETGANVLTF; DNA: TGCAGTGCTAGGGAAACTGGGGCCAACGTCCTGACTTTC
D: NA; V: TRBV6-6; size: NA; J: TRBJ1-2; CDR3: CASSSGVASNYGYTF; DNA: TGTGCCAGCAGTTCGGGGGTTGCGTCTAACTATGGCTACACCTTC
D: NA; V: TRBV27; size: few; J: TRBJ1-1; CDR3: CASITRQGNTEAFF; DNA: TGTGCCAGCATCACTAGGCAGGGGAACACTGAAGCTTTCTTT
D: NA; V: TRBV29-1; size: few; J: TRBJ2-1; CDR3: CSVEDPYLEDYNEQFF; DNA: TGCAGCGTTGAAGATCCCTACCTCGAGGACTACAATGAGCAGTTCTTC
D: NA; V: TRBV12-3/TRBV12-4; size: few; J: TRBJ2-1; CDR3: CASSLTYPYNEQFF; DNA: TGTGCCAGCAGTTTAACCTATCCCTACAATGAGCAGTTCTTC
D: NA; V: TRBV11-2; size: NA; J: TRBJ2-7; CDR3: CASSSDDEQYF; DNA: TGTGCCAGCAGCTCTGACGATGAGCAGTACTTC
D: TRBD1; V: TRBV20-1; size: few; J: TRBJ2-7; CDR3: CSARGPDRIEQYF; DNA: TGCAGTGCTAGAGGTCCGGACAGGATTGAGCAGTACTTC
D: TRBD2; V: TRBV7-9; size: many; J: TRBJ2-6; CDR3: CASNDRPPGLGLGANVLTF; DNA: TGTGCCAGCAACGACCGACCCCCGGGACTAGGGCTTGGGGCCAACGTCCTGACTTTC
D: NA; V: TRBV5-5; size: few; J: TRBJ1-6; CDR3: CASSPPSESPLHF; DNA: TGTGCCAGCAGCCCTCCGTCGGAGTCACCCCTCCACTTT
D: TRBD1; V: TRBV12-3/TRBV12-4; size: NA; J: TRBJ1-2; CDR3: CASRLTGTGGSYGYTF; DNA: TGTGCCAGCAGGCTAACCGGGACAGGGGGTTCCTATGGCTACACCTTC
D: NA; V: TRBV7-2; size: NA; J: TRBJ2-1; CDR3: CASSLAVTSYNEQFF; DNA: TGTGCCAGCAGCTTAGCGGTGACTAGCTACAATGAGCAGTTCTTC
D: NA; V: TRBV7-2; size: NA; J: TRBJ1-3; CDR3: CASSFAGGSDTQYF; DNA: NA
D: NA; V: TRBV4-3; size: NA; J: TRBJ1-4; CDR3: CASSLGQGGTFGEKLFF; DNA: TGCGCCAGCAGCCTCGGGCAGGGAGGGACTTTCGGAGAAAAACTGTTTTTT
D: TRBD1; V: TRBV7-2; size: many; J: TRBJ2-7; CDR3: CASSRDRAYEQYF; DNA: TGTGCCAGCAGCCGGGACAGGGCCTACGAGCAGTACTTC
D: NA; V: TRBV7-6; size: few; J: TRBJ2-2; CDR3: CASSGRGQPDTGELFF; DNA: TGTGCCAGCAGTGGCCGGGGGCAGCCGGACACCGGGGAGCTGTTTTTT
D: TRBD2; V: TRBV6-1; size: once; J: TRBJ2-1; CDR3: CASSELAGSSYNEQFF; DNA: TGTGCCAGCAGTGAACTAGCGGGGAGCTCCTACAATGAGCAGTTCTTC
D: NA; V: TRBV12-5; size: few; J: TRBJ2-3; CDR3: CASGPSGTDTQYF; DNA: TGTGCTAGTGGTCCATCGGGAACAGATACGCAGTATTTT
D: TRBD2; V: TRBV4-1; size: NA; J: TRBJ2-1; CDR3: CASSQEAPQGLAVSYNEQFF; DNA: TGTGCCAGCAGCCAAGAAGCCCCCCAGGGACTAGCGGTCTCCTACAATGAGCAGTTCTTC
D: NA; V: TRBV7-2; size: few; J: TRBJ2-5; CDR3: CASSLAYRETQYF; DNA: TGTGCCAGCAGCTTAGCATACCGAGAGACCCAGTACTTC